Described below is a single T cell receptor beta chain sequence and its context. This entry belongs to a study of blood T cell repertoires in COVID-19. The wider study: COVID-19 samples from acute and convalescent phases originated in the United States, Italy and Spain.

V dropped 0 bases and J dropped 3; count of bases not matched to a gene: 9. Per the germline V gene, CDR1 is SGDLS and CDR2 is YYNGEE. The CDR3 contains 18 residues. Per the study methods: Amplified reference gene primers provided the basis for estimating nucleated cell counts. Assay used: immunoSEQ multiplex PCR; TCRdb lists only in-frame clones, some missing. That table is the source of V, J and clone size, and D and trimming were worked out from the DNA. Of about 520,000 clones in the sample, 70% to 90% were seen once. What was sequenced was peripheral blood. This sequence was found in a human donor in a cohort sampled during active COVID-19. The rearrangement links TRBV9 to TRBJ2-5; 12 bases align to TRBD2. The DNA of the CDR3 is TGTGCCAGCAGCGTAGGGCTAGCGGGAGGGCCGGGGGAAGAGACCCAGTACTTC. It specifies CASSVGLAGGPGEETQYF.